The clone carrying this T cell receptor (beta chain) was detected many times. From germline, CDR1 is MNHNY and CDR2 SVGAGI (reference sequence). With 6 bases removed from V and 4 bases from J, the gap between germline ends came to 11 bases. The CDR3 is made up of 13 amino acids. The data stem from a study of response to subunit inactivated influenza vaccine. One entry per CDR3 protein results from TCRdb running MiXCR on the RT-PCR reads. The sample lists 600,000 to 850,000 distinct CDR3 sequences, 14% occurring once. The clonotype was recovered from a middle-aged man who received an inactivated influenza vaccine. The source was PBMCs from blood, collected less than 15 days before vaccination. The V call is TRBV6-6, the J call TRBJ2-3; no firm D call. The DNA of the CDR3 is TGTGCCAGCAGGGGGTCTGGCGCAGATACGCAGTATTTT. This translates into CASRGSGADTQYF.